Below are 6 T cell receptor beta chains sequenced from a single sample in a study of chemoradiotherapy in HPV16-positive cancers. TCRdb keeps only in-frame clones here, not all; method: immunoSEQ multiplex PCR. This table has thousands of clones, about 86% appearing once. Sequencing used blood, obtained from a patient who underwent chemoradiotherapy. The receptors stem from a human donor with HPV-associated anogenital cancer.

The chain employs TRBV25-1 and TRBJ1-1; no clear D. CDR1 is MGHDK and CDR2 is SYGVNS in the germline V gene. With 1 base removed from V and 3 bases from J, the gap between germline ends came to 9 bases. The CDR3 extends over 14 amino acids. In DNA form, the CDR3 reads TGTGCCAGCAGTGAATTACAAGGACACACTGAAGCTTTCTTT. Translating it yields CASSELQGHTEAFF.

CDR3 nucleotide sequence: TGTGCCAGCAGCTTAGATCGTCAGGGGAATGAAAAACTGTTTTTT. Translated, it gives CASSLDRQGNEKLFF. The chain is built from TRBV11-2 and TRBJ1-4; possibly TRBD1 for D (6 bases). The CDR3 extends over 15 amino acids. Germline V gene data show CDR1 as SGHAT and CDR2 as FQNNGV. With 0 bases removed from V and 5 bases from J, the gap between germline ends came to 10 bases.

This sequence joins TRBV5-4 and TRBJ2-3, with TRBD1 matching 7 bases. This CDR3 region has 14 residues. The J segment lost 5 bases and the V segment lost 4 bases, leaving 7 bases of the junction unmatched. Germline CDR1 SGHNT, CDR2 YYREEE (reference sequence). CDR3 sequence: CASSLTGPGDTQYF. CDR3 DNA sequence: TGTGCCAGCAGCCTGACAGGGCCAGGAGATACGCAGTATTTT.

The rearrangement links TRBV19 to TRBJ1-5; 7 bases agree with TRBD1. The CDR3 is 14 residues long. V lost 1 base, J lost 7 bases, and 4 bases stayed unmatched. The germline V gene has CDR1 LNHDA and CDR2 SQIVND (reference sequence). The DNA for the CDR3 is TGTGCCAGTAGTATAGCAGGGGGAGCGCAGCCCCAGCATTTT. This codes for CASSIAGGAQPQHF.

The rearrangement uses TRBV5-4 and TRBJ2-1; 10 bases fit TRBD2. The CDR3 length is 15 residues. Germline values: CDR1 SGHNT, CDR2 YYREEE (reference sequence). V lost 4 bases to trimming and J lost 12 bases; unmatched junction nucleotides: 13. The CDR3 DNA reads TGTGCCAGCAGCCTGGGAGGTAGCGGGGGGATTGGGCAGTTCTTC. It codes for CASSLGGSGGIGQFF.

This clone was detected only a few times. The V and J genes are TRBV12-5 and TRBJ2-6, with a possible D match to TRBD1 (5 bases). The germline V gene encodes CDR1 LGHNT and CDR2 FRNRAP. CDR3 size: 16 residues. V lost 5 bases, J lost 5 bases, and 16 bases lay in between. The CDR3 DNA reads TGTGCTAGTGGTAGCGAAGGACAAAGTCGGGCCAACGTCCTGACTTTC. Translating gives CASGSEGQSRANVLTF.